Sequencing of this TCR beta chain was carried out in a study of blood T cells in healthy people across ages. A second about 7 to 11 cycle PCR used barcoded and J-beta primers. Carrying 12 random nucleotides, a template-switch adaptor labeled each individual cDNA molecule. A single record per CDR3 protein comes from TCRdb applying MiXCR to the 5' RACE reads. The sample records roughly 410,000 distinct CDR3 sequences, roughly half being singletons. A word on this clonotype: The antigen is not known.

Study results and caveats: Getting older went along with TCR beta diversity per million T cells dropping roughly linearly. PBMC samples, being unsorted, prevented any conclusive comparison of naive and antigen-experienced cells.

V lost 6 bases to trimming and J lost 5 bases; unmatched junction nucleotides: 9. Germline CDR1 and CDR2: SQVTM and ANQGSEA. The CDR3 has 16 residues. Isolated PBMCs totaled at least 7 million in each sample. Sequenced sample: blood. The receptor comes from a man in his fifties or sixties in good health. This chain connects TRBV29-1 to TRBJ2-3; 15 positions match TRBD2. CDR3 DNA sequence: TGCAGCGTCGCAGGACTAGCGGGAGGGCCGATAGATACGCAGTATTTT. It specifies CSVAGLAGGPIDTQYF.